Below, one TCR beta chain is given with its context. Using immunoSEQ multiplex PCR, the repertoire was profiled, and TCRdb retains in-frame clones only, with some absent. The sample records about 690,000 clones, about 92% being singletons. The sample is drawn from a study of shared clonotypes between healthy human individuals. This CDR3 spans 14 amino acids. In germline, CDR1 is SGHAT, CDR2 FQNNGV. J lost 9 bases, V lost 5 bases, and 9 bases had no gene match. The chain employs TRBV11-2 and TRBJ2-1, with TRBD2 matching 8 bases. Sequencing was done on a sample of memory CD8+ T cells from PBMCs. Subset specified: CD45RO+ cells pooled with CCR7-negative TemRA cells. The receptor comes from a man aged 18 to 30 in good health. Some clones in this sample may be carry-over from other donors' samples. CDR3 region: CASSLTSGRREQFF. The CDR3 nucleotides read TGTGCCAGCAGCCTAACCAGCGGGAGACGTGAGCAGTTCTTC.